What follows are 30 T cell receptor beta chains derived from one specimen sequenced in a study of siplizumab effects on memory and regulatory T cells. Profiling relied on immunoSEQ multiplex PCR, and the TCRdb table lists in-frame clones only, not all of them. Of approximately 100,000 clones listed, over 90% are singletons. Sequenced input: Tregs sorted from blood. These TCRs come from a human donor in good health.

V gene TRBV29-1 combines with J gene TRBJ1-2, with 8 positions matching TRBD1. Trimming took 6 bases from V and 4 from J; bases not matched to a gene: 7. The CDR3 runs 13 residues. Germline CDR1 is SQVTM and CDR2 is ANQGSEA. As DNA, the CDR3 is TGCAGCGTAGCCGGGACAGGATCCTATGGCTACACCTTC. The encoded protein is CSVAGTGSYGYTF.

V usage is TRBV7-8 and J usage is TRBJ2-2; no clear D. V lost 1 base, J lost 6 bases, and 6 bases lay in between. CDR3 length: 13 residues. CDR1 and CDR2 (germline): SGHVS, FQNEAQ. CDR3 nucleotides: TGTGCCAGCAGCTTAGTGCCTGCCGGGGAGCTGTTTTTT. As protein: CASSLVPAGELFF.

The chain is built from TRBV5-1 and TRBJ2-5; D gene ambiguous. The CDR3 covers 17 residues. The V and J ends lost 0 bases and 1 base respectively, with 16 bases between them. Germline lookup yields CDR1 SGHRS and CDR2 YFSETQ. The chain's CDR3 is CASSLVGLLGPQETQYF. Here the CDR3 DNA reads TGCGCCAGCAGCTTGGTGGGGTTACTTGGCCCCCAAGAGACCCAGTACTTC.

CDR3 sequence reads: CSTDYQETQYF. The CDR3 nucleotides are TGCAGTACGGACTACCAAGAGACCCAGTACTTC. The chain is built from TRBV20-1 and TRBJ2-5; the D gene is possibly TRBD2 (5 bases). Per germline, CDR1 DFQATT and CDR2 SNEGSKA (reference sequence). CDR3 length: 11 amino acids. With 8 bases removed from V and 0 bases from J, the gap between germline ends came to 7 bases.

Only one count was recorded for this clone. The chain couples TRBV6-5 to TRBJ2-5, with unresolved D. Between the trimmed V and J ends, which lost 5 bases and 0 bases, there was a span of 7 bases. The CDR3 has 13 amino acids. The V gene's germline CDR1 is MNHEY and CDR2 SVGAGI. The CDR3 reads CASSGSYQETQYF. Written as DNA, the CDR3 is TGTGCCAGCAGTGGGTCGTACCAAGAGACCCAGTACTTC.

This chain uses TRBV30 with TRBJ2-3; TRBD2 aligns across 7 bases. There are 14 residues in the CDR3. J lost 1 base, V lost 5 bases, and 6 bases had no gene match. In germline, CDR1 is GTSNPN, CDR2 SVGIG (reference sequence). This CDR3 reads CAWGRGGGTDTQYF. As DNA, the CDR3 is TGTGCCTGGGGCCGCGGGGGTGGCACAGATACGCAGTATTTT.

V is TRBV7-9 and J is TRBJ2-1, with D maybe TRBD1 (6 bases). Trimming pared 4 bases from V and 5 bases from J, leaving 12 bases between. CDR1 is SEHNR and CDR2 is FQNEAQ in the germline V gene (reference sequence). CDR3 length: 14 residues. The CDR3: CASSSDRRDNEQFF. The CDR3 nucleotides read TGTGCCAGCAGCTCGGACAGAAGGGACAATGAGCAGTTCTTC. Supplemented by reference TRBV7-9 and TRBJ2-1, the full variable domain reads DTGVSQNPRHKITKRGQNVTFRCDPISEHNRLYWYRQTLGQGPEFLTYFQNEAQLEKSRLLSDRFSAERPKGSFSTLEIQRTEQGDSAMYLCASSSDRRDNEQFFGPGTRLTVL.

The chain has TRBV4-2 and TRBJ2-5, with D unresolved. The V gene lost 0 bases and the J gene lost 1 base, with 9 bases spanning the gap. Looked up from germline, CDR1 is LGHNA and CDR2 is YNFKEQ. There are 15 residues in the CDR3. The CDR3 sequence: CASSQDGTSQETQYF. CDR3 bases: TGTGCCAGCAGCCAAGATGGAACATCCCAAGAGACCCAGTACTTC.

The V and J genes are TRBV5-1 and TRBJ2-7; D possibly uses TRBD1 or TRBD2 (5 bases each). Germline V gives CDR1 SGHRS, CDR2 YFSETQ. V shed 6 bases and J shed 0 bases, with 13 bases lying between them. The CDR3 extends over 14 amino acids. Written as DNA, the CDR3 is TGCGCCAGCACAAGGGACGCAAACTCCTACGAGCAGTACTTC. Its protein is CASTRDANSYEQYF.

The J gene is TRBJ2-1, the V gene TRBV18, with D perhaps being TRBD1 or TRBD2 (5 bases each). V was cut by 3 bases and J by 3 bases, with 15 bases left in between. Germline CDR1 reads KGHSH; CDR2 reads LQKENI. The CDR3 has 16 residues. The CDR3 loop reads CASSPQAREFYNEQFF. Here the CDR3 DNA reads TGTGCCAGCTCACCGCAAGCCAGGGAGTTCTACAATGAGCAGTTCTTC.

This clone was seen a single time. This rearrangement joins TRBV6-1 to TRBJ1-2; D is perhaps TRBD1 (6 bases). Germline-derived CDR1 and CDR2 are MNHNS and SASEGT. V was clipped by 4 bases and J by 4 bases, with 13 bases between them. CDR3 length: 14 residues. CDR3: CASSASTGSYGYTF. As DNA, the CDR3 is TGTGCCAGCAGTGCTTCAACAGGGAGCTATGGCTACACCTTC.

The chain has TRBV6-5 and TRBJ1-2, with no clear D. This CDR3 spans 13 amino acids. Trimming pared 1 base from V and 8 bases from J, leaving 11 bases between. Germline V gene data show CDR1 as MNHEY and CDR2 as SVGAGI. CDR3 residues: CASSYLPERGYTF. Written as DNA, the CDR3 is TGTGCCAGCAGTTACTTACCGGAACGGGGCTACACCTTC.

The genes are TRBV18 and TRBJ2-7; D is perhaps TRBD2 (6 bases). Germline V gives CDR1 KGHSH, CDR2 LQKENI. V was trimmed by 3 bases and J by 3 bases, leaving 9 bases between them. This CDR3 has 13 amino acids. The CDR3 loop reads CASSPTRDYEQYF. The CDR3 DNA is TGTGCCAGCTCACCGACTAGGGACTACGAGCAGTACTTC. Together with reference TRBV18 and TRBJ2-7, the CDR3 gives the full variable domain: NAGVMQNPRHLVRRRGQEARLRCSPMKGHSHVYWYRQLPEEGLKFMVYLQKENIIDESGMPKERFSAEFPKEGPSILRIQQVVRGDSAAYFCASSPTRDYEQYFGPGTRLTVT.

V gene TRBV11-3 combines with J gene TRBJ2-1; D call uncertain. Trimming took off 1 base at V and 8 bases at J, with 9 bases between the two ends. The CDR3 is made up of 13 amino acids. CDR1 is SGHNT, CDR2 YENEEA, per germline. The CDR3 reads CASSLVDSYEQFF. The CDR3 coding sequence is TGTGCCAGCAGCTTAGTAGATTCATATGAGCAGTTCTTC.

V is TRBV5-6 and J is TRBJ1-2, with TRBD1 matching 7 bases. The ends lost 0 bases at V and 3 bases at J; junction bases unmatched: 2. The CDR3 length is 14 residues. Germline V lookup: CDR1 SGHDT, CDR2 YYEEEE. The CDR3 DNA reads TGTGCCAGCAGCTTGGCGGGGACAGACTATGGCTACACCTTC. Translation gives CASSLAGTDYGYTF. Full variable domain (rest looked up from reference TRBV5-6 and TRBJ1-2): DAGVTQSPTHLIKTRGQQVTLRCSPKSGHDTVSWYQQALGQGPQFIFQYYEEEERQRGNFPDRFSGHQFPNYSSELNVNALLLGDSALYLCASSLAGTDYGYTFGSGTRLTVV.

This chain joins TRBV5-6 and TRBJ1-5, with D hard to call. The CDR3 has 15 residues. In germline, CDR1 is SGHDT, CDR2 YYEEEE. Trimming removed 0 bases from V and 1 base from J, with 8 bases in between. This CDR3 reads CASSLGPASNQPQHF. The CDR3 bases are TGTGCCAGCAGCTTGGGTCCCGCAAGCAATCAGCCCCAGCATTTT.

The chain recombines TRBV19 with TRBJ2-7; perhaps D is TRBD1 or TRBD2 (5 bases each). The CDR3 is 14 residues long. Germline V gene sequence: CDR1 LNHDA, CDR2 SQIVND (reference sequence). Trimming stripped 4 bases from V and 4 bases from J, with 14 bases between. The CDR3 DNA reads TGTGCCAGTAGTACCGGGACCGAGTCTTACGAGCAGTACTTC. It yields the protein CASSTGTESYEQYF.

This clone was observed once. The rearrangement links TRBV30 to TRBJ1-2; D uncertain. The CDR3 runs 13 residues. Trimming pared 3 bases from V and 2 bases from J, leaving 10 bases between. Germline CDR1 GTSNPN, CDR2 SVGIG (reference sequence). Written as DNA, the CDR3 is TGTGCCTGGAGAGCGGAAATCAACTATGGCTACACCTTC. It is translated as CAWRAEINYGYTF.

The chain combines TRBV6-1 with TRBJ1-3; tentatively, D is TRBD1 (5 bases). Germline-derived CDR1 and CDR2 are MNHNS and SASEGT. V lost 3 bases, J lost 0 bases, and 9 bases lay in between. The CDR3 spans 15 residues. The CDR3 nucleotides read TGTGCCAGCAGTGATGGGGGATACTCTGGAAACACCATATATTTT. Encoded protein: CASSDGGYSGNTIYF.

This clone was detected once. The V gene is TRBV14, the J gene TRBJ1-2; weak D call: TRBD1 (5 bases). The CDR3 totals 13 residues. Germline V CDR1 and CDR2: SGHDN, FVKESK. Trimming left V 3 bases short and J 2 bases short, with 7 bases between. The CDR3, as DNA: TGTGCCAGCAGCCAGCAGGGCAACTATGGCTACACCTTC. It yields the protein CASSQQGNYGYTF.

The CDR3 bases are TGTGCCAGCAGCTTAACCAGTATCGCGGGAGGGCCCACCTACGAGCAGTACTTC. It yields the protein CASSLTSIAGGPTYEQYF. This chain links TRBV7-8 with TRBJ2-7; 9 bases line up with TRBD2. CDR3 length: 18 amino acids. The germline CDR1 and CDR2 sequences are SGHVS and FQNEAQ. Losses at the gene ends were 2 bases for V and 2 bases for J; bases not matched to a gene: 13.

The chain carries TRBV6-6 and TRBJ2-5; no clear D gene. The CDR3 spans 14 residues. Per the germline V gene, CDR1 is MNHNY and CDR2 is SVGAGI (reference sequence). V dropped 6 bases and J dropped 1 base, with 12 bases sitting between them. The CDR3 DNA is TGTGCCAGCAGGCAGCCAGGAGTCCAAGAGACCCAGTACTTC. Residues: CASRQPGVQETQYF.

The genes are TRBV5-4 and TRBJ2-1; D perhaps matches TRBD1 (6 bases). The CDR3 is made up of 14 amino acids. Germline lookup yields CDR1 SGHNT and CDR2 YYREEE (reference sequence). V lost 4 bases and J 6 bases, leaving 14 bases between the germline ends. The CDR3 protein is CASSLQGGGNEQFF. In DNA, the CDR3 is TGTGCCAGCAGCCTACAGGGCGGAGGCAATGAGCAGTTCTTC.

This rearrangement joins TRBV7-9 to TRBJ2-5; 10 nucleotides match TRBD2. The CDR3 has 19 amino acids. Germline V gene sequence: CDR1 SEHNR, CDR2 FQNEAQ (reference sequence). Trimming cost V 2 bases and J 0 bases; bases outside gene matches: 12. As DNA, the CDR3 is TGTGCCAGCAGCTTATATGAGGGAGGACTAGCGGCGTACCAAGAGACCCAGTACTTC. Translation gives CASSLYEGGLAAYQETQYF.

The chain joins TRBV13 to TRBJ2-7; TRBD1 aligns across 8 bases. V lost 4 bases to trimming and J lost 2 bases; unmatched junction nucleotides: 10. The CDR3 length is 16 residues. Looked up from germline, CDR1 is PRHDT and CDR2 is FYEKMQ (reference sequence). This CDR3 reads CASSSNPRTGPYEQYF. CDR3 coding DNA: TGTGCCAGCAGCTCTAATCCCCGGACAGGGCCCTACGAGCAGTACTTC.

This clone was recorded a few times. Mismatch with germline at one junction end may stem from a read error. The chain couples TRBV5-1 to TRBJ1-1; 7 bases are a match to TRBD1. The CDR3 totals 12 residues. Germline CDR1 is SGHRS and CDR2 is YFSETQ. CDR3 nucleotide sequence: TGCGCCAGCAGCCCTGGACAGGCCTGGTTAACCTTT. Protein sequence: CASSPGQAWLTF.

The chain recombines TRBV29-1 with TRBJ1-3, with unresolved D. Trimming took off 0 bases at V and 0 bases at J, with 6 bases between the two ends. There are 14 residues in the CDR3. The germline V gene has CDR1 SQVTM and CDR2 ANQGSEA. CDR3 DNA sequence: TGCAGCGTTGAAGACCGTTACTCTGGAAACACCATATATTTT. Translation gives CSVEDRYSGNTIYF.

Concerning this clone itself: The same CDR3 arises from other DNA sequences in this sample as well. The V and J genes are TRBV7-8 and TRBJ1-1; unclear D gene. V was clipped by 1 base and J by 3 bases, with 6 bases between them. CDR3 length equals 13 residues. Per the germline V gene, CDR1 is SGHVS and CDR2 is FQNEAQ. CDR3 amino acids: CASSLDSYTEAFF. The CDR3 DNA is TGTGCCAGCAGCTTAGACAGTTACACTGAAGCTTTCTTT. Full variable domain (outside the CDR3, taken from reference TRBV7-8 and TRBJ1-1): GAGVSQSPRYKVAKRGQDVALRCDPISGHVSLFWYQQALGQGPEFLTYFQNEAQLDKSGLPSDRFFAERPEGSVSTLKIQRTQQEDSAVYLCASSLDSYTEAFFGQGTRLTVV.

The chain couples TRBV6-6 to TRBJ1-3; a possible D gene is TRBD1 (6 bases). Trimming left V 2 bases short and J 3 bases short, with 14 bases between. Germline assignment: CDR1 MNHNY and CDR2 SVGAGI (reference sequence). The CDR3 consists of 16 residues. CDR3: CASSYLSGADGNTIYF. For the CDR3, the DNA is TGTGCCAGCAGTTACCTTTCGGGGGCGGATGGAAACACCATATATTTT.

The J gene is TRBJ1-2, the V gene TRBV5-1; unclear D gene. Germline-derived CDR1 and CDR2 are SGHRS and YFSETQ. Between the trimmed V and J ends, which lost 0 bases and 2 bases, there was a span of 5 bases. This CDR3 has 13 residues. This CDR3 reads CASSLGRNYGYTF. The CDR3 nucleotides are TGCGCCAGCAGCTTGGGTCGGAACTATGGCTACACCTTC.